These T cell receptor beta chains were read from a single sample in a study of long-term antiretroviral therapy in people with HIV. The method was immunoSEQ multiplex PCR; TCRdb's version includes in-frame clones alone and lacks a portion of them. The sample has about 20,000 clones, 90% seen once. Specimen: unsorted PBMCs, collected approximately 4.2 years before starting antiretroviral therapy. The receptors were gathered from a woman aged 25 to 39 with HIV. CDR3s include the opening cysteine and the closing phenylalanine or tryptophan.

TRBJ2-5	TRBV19	CASWGGYQETQYF
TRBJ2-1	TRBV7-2	CASSSRVGGHEQFF
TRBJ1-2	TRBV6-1	CASSDFYTAGYTF
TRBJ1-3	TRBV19	CASSIGGGIIYF
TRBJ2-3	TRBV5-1	CASSPSGSADTQYF
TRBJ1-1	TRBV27	CASSVVANTEAFF
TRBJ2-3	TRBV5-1	CASSSTRSTDTQYF
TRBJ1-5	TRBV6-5	CASSPTDNQPQHF
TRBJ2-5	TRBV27	CASSPTGRRFETQYF
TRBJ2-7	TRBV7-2	CASSFRPAAEGPYEQYF
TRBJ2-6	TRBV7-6	CASSLSIRGAATGANVLTF
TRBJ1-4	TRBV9	CASTTGTGDEKLFF
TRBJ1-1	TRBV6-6	CASDRTGDNTEAFF
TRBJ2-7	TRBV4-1	CASSRLSGTLTYEQYF
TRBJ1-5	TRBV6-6	CASSYPGEGQPQHF
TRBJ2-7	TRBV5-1	CASSSSGGAYEQYF
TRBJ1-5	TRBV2	CASSGGQGNQPQHF
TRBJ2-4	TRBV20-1	CSARQSNIQYF
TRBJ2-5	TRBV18	CASSPIRSSDYQETQYF
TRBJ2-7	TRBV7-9	CASLGTVYEQYF
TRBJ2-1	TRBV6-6	CASSRTEERQFF
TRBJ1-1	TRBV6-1	CASSGLRSQTEAFF
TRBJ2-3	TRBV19	CASSPGGRGTSTDTQYF
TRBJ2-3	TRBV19	CASSWGRDTDTQYF
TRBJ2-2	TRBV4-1	CASSQDPGTAIRTGELFF
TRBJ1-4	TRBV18	CASSPNTGSGRKLFF
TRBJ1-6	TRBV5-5	CASSLTYGQMSSPLHF
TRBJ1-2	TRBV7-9	CASSNRQAYGYTF
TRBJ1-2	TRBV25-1	CASSANSRGYTF
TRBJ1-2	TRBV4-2	CASTLGGSGHGYTF
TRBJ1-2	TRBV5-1	CASSLVIEGNGYTF
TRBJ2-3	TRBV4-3	CASSLFSGRGARDTQYF
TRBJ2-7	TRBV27	CASSPGTGHYEQYF
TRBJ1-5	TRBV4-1	CASSQDSTGGRRQPQHF
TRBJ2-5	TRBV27	CASSKTGDQETQYF
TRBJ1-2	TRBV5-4	CASSRKGGDYGYTF
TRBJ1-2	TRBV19	CASSRDRNNYGYTF
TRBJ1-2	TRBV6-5	CAISEGGVQGYTF
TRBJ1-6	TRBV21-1	CASSKGGTVIFNSPLHF
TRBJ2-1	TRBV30	CAWSVAGGPGFF
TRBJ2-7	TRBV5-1	CASSLVGDSEQYF
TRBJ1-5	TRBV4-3	CANWHTQGKQPQHF
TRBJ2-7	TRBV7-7	CASSLDRSSEQYF
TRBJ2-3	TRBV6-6	CASSPQGAADTQYF
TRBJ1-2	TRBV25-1	CASSDPQSYGYTF
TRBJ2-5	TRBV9	CASSVQAGVGWGGAEETQYF
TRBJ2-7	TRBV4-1	CASSQGDRGSYEQYF
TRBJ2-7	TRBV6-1	CASSESGGPYEQYF
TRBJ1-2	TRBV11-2	CASSTDGLDRDYGYTF
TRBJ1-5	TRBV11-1	CASSLDTGVGQPQHF
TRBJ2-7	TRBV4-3	CASSQDLPGQLLSYEQYF
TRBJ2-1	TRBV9	CASSVEGTSYNEQFF
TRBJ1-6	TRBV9	CASSGGQALTGDSPLHF
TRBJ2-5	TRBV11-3	CASSPSGADPRRETQYF
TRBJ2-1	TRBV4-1	CASSQDADFNYEQFF
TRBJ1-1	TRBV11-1	CASSPGVRGNTEAFF
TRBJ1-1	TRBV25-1	CASSESGTGGWTEAFF
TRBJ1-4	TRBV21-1	CASSRRDKRNEKLFF
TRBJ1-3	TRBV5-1	CASSMDTLDGNTIYF